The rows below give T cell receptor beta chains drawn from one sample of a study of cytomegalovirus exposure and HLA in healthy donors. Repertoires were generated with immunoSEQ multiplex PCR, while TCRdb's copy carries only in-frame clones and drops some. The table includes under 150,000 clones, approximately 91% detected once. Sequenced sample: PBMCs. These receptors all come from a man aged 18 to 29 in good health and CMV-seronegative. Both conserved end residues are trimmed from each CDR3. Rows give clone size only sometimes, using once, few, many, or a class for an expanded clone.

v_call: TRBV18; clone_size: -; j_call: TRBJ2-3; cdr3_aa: ASSNQRLADLRGSTDTQY
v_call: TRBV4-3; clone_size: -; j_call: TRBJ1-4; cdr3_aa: ASSQASWGVLNEKLF
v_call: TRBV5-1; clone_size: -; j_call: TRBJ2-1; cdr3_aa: ASSLAGSSGTYNEQF
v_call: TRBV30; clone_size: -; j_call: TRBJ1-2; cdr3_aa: AWGRTSETSNYGYT
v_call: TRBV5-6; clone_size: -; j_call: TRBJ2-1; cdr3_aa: ASEAGDYNEQF
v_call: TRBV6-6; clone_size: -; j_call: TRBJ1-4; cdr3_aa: ASSYGLGMELF
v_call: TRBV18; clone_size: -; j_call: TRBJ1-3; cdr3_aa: ASSPEPRVPGNTIY
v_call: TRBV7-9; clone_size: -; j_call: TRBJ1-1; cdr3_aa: ASSLGGTGEAF
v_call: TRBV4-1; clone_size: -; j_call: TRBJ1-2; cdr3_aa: ASSQDRTTTRYGYT
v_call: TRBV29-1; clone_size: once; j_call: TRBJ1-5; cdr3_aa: SVALGGGNQPQH
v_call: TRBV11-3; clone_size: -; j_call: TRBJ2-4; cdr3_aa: ASSVKGLAGVGPKNIQY
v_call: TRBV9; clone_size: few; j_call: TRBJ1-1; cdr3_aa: ASSVGQGAWDTEAF
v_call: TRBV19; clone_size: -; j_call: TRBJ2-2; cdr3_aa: ASTTRPAGTSANTGELF
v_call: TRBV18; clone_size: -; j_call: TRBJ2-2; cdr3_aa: ASPKTGRDTGELF
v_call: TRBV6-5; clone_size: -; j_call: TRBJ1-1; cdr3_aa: ASSYSSGGSTEAF
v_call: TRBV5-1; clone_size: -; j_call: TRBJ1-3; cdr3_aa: ASSFPRTGGGNTIY
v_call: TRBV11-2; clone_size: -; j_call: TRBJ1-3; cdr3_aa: ASSLTDTFSGNTIY
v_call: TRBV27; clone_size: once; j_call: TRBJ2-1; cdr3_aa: ASSIRRDRYYNEQF
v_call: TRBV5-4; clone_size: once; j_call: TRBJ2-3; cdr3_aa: ASSPQLESSTDTQY
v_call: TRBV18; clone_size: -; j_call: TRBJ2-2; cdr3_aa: ASSNTLAGGPNTGELF
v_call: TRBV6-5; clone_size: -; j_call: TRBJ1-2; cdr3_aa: ASSPDEGDGYT
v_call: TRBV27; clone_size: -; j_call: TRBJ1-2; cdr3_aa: ASSLRTGGNYGYT
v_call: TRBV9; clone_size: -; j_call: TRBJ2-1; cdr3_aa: ASSPRTGSEQF
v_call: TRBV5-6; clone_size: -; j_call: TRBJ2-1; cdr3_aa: ASSLAPKSGRGNEQF
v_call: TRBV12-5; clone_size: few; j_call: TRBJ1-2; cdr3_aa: ASGFPQGATANYGYT
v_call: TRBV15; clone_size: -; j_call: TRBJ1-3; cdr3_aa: ATSSPSSGNTIY